Given below is one T cell receptor (beta chain) in context. One base away there is no much larger clone; base qualities are not given. TCR cDNA was synthesized by 5'RACE template switching, which introduced a universal primer site and unique molecular identifiers. cDNA synthesis was primed from both the TCR alpha and TCR beta constant segments. Two PCR steps were used to amplify libraries, with sample barcodes and sequencing adapters being added in the second step. Sequencing of libraries was performed on Illumina HiSeq 2500 (2x100 bp) or NovaSeq (2x150 bp). Under the source paper's analysis protocol: Demultiplexing of reads and collapsing into UMI consensus sequences were performed with MIGEC, and V(D)J alignment was carried out with MiXCR. Vaccine-responding clonotypes were identified with edgeR using replicate PBMC samples, with FDR below 0.01 and a log2 fold change above 5 up to day 15 being required. Each bulk clonotype was labeled CD4 or CD8 based on which sequenced repertoire, CD4 or CD8, contained the clonotype at higher abundance. A clonotype counted as NS4B-specific if enriched at least 10-fold in dextramer-positive versus dextramer-negative fractions, with CD4-biased clonotypes left out. Starting from the raw public reads, TCRdb applied fastp trimming at Q25, assembled clones with MiXCR and retained in-frame beta chains. Each CDR3 protein gets just one entry, which takes the most common genes and DNA from the rows behind it. These V and J calls derive from TCRdb rather than the authors' analysis. This sample lists around 88,000 distinct CDR3 sequences; about an eighth were detected once. Just under 25% of the sample is held by the ten biggest clonotypes.

The sample comes from a study of T cells after yellow fever vaccination (dated by TCRdb to the late 2010s). In the study overall: The SMART-Seq v4 Ultra Low Input RNA kit was used to prepare libraries from fractions with low cell numbers. Two healthy male donors made up the cohort, one aged 18 to 30 years and the other aged 30 to 40 years. To track T-cell clones before and after primary and booster YFV17D yellow fever vaccination, bulk TCR alpha and beta repertoires were sequenced longitudinally. Blood was collected at multiple timepoints before and after primary and secondary immunization, and bulk PBMC replicates and cell subsets were isolated. Findings and caveats that apply to the study as a whole: Only two donors were included in the study, so the extent to which the findings can be generalized is limited. Computational filtering was required because FACS-sorted repertoires could contain abundant contaminating clonotypes from the bulk population. The secondary T-cell response was found to be weaker but faster than the primary response, with a peak reached on day 5 rather than on day 15. A small fraction of clonotypes showed up in both the CD4 and CD8 compartments, probably as a result of convergent recombination. After the booster, most clones that had expanded after primary vaccination were detected again (about 97% of CD4 and more than 85% of CD8), suggesting broad maintenance of memory.

The treatment or condition label here, explained by the study, means: live attenuated yellow fever vaccine strain. PBMCs were isolated from peripheral blood using a standard Ficoll-Paque protocol. Epitope-specific CD8 T cells were sorted with a dextramer loaded with the yellow fever NS4B epitope peptide, together with anti-CD3 and anti-CD8 staining. RNA was extracted with TriZol from bulk PBMCs, CD4 and CD8 fractions, and dextramer-positive and dextramer-negative fractions. V and J are truncated by 0 bases and 7 bases respectively, leaving an intervening sequence of 13 bases. Looking up the germline V gene yields CDR1 SGHRS and CDR2 YFSETQ. The CDR3 spans 15 residues, from the cysteine through the phenylalanine. Of the read, only the CDR3 DNA is kept; its 45 bases are in frame from base 1.

The source material was CD8+ T cells not binding an NS4B(214-222) dextramer, sorted from PBMCs, sampled 21 days after the first yellow fever vaccination. The cell subset or site label, read with the paper, signifies: NS4B epitope dextramer-negative CD8 T cells. The TCR originated in a man between 18 and 35 years old who received the YFV17D yellow fever vaccine. In this chain, TRBV5-1 is recombined with TRBJ1-4; the D gene is unclear. This receptor carries the CDR3 CASSLADDGAEKLFF. Here is the DNA: TGCGCCAGCAGCTTGGCGGATGATGGAGCTGAAAAACTGTTTTTT. This CDR3, with the reference TRBV5-1 and TRBJ1-4 proteins standing in past its ends, gives the full variable domain KAGVTQTPRYLIKTRGQQVTLSCSPISGHRSVSWYQQTPGQGLQFLFEYFSETQRNKGNFPGRFSGRQFSNSRSEMNVSTLELGDSALYLCASSLADDGAEKLFFGSGTQLSVL.